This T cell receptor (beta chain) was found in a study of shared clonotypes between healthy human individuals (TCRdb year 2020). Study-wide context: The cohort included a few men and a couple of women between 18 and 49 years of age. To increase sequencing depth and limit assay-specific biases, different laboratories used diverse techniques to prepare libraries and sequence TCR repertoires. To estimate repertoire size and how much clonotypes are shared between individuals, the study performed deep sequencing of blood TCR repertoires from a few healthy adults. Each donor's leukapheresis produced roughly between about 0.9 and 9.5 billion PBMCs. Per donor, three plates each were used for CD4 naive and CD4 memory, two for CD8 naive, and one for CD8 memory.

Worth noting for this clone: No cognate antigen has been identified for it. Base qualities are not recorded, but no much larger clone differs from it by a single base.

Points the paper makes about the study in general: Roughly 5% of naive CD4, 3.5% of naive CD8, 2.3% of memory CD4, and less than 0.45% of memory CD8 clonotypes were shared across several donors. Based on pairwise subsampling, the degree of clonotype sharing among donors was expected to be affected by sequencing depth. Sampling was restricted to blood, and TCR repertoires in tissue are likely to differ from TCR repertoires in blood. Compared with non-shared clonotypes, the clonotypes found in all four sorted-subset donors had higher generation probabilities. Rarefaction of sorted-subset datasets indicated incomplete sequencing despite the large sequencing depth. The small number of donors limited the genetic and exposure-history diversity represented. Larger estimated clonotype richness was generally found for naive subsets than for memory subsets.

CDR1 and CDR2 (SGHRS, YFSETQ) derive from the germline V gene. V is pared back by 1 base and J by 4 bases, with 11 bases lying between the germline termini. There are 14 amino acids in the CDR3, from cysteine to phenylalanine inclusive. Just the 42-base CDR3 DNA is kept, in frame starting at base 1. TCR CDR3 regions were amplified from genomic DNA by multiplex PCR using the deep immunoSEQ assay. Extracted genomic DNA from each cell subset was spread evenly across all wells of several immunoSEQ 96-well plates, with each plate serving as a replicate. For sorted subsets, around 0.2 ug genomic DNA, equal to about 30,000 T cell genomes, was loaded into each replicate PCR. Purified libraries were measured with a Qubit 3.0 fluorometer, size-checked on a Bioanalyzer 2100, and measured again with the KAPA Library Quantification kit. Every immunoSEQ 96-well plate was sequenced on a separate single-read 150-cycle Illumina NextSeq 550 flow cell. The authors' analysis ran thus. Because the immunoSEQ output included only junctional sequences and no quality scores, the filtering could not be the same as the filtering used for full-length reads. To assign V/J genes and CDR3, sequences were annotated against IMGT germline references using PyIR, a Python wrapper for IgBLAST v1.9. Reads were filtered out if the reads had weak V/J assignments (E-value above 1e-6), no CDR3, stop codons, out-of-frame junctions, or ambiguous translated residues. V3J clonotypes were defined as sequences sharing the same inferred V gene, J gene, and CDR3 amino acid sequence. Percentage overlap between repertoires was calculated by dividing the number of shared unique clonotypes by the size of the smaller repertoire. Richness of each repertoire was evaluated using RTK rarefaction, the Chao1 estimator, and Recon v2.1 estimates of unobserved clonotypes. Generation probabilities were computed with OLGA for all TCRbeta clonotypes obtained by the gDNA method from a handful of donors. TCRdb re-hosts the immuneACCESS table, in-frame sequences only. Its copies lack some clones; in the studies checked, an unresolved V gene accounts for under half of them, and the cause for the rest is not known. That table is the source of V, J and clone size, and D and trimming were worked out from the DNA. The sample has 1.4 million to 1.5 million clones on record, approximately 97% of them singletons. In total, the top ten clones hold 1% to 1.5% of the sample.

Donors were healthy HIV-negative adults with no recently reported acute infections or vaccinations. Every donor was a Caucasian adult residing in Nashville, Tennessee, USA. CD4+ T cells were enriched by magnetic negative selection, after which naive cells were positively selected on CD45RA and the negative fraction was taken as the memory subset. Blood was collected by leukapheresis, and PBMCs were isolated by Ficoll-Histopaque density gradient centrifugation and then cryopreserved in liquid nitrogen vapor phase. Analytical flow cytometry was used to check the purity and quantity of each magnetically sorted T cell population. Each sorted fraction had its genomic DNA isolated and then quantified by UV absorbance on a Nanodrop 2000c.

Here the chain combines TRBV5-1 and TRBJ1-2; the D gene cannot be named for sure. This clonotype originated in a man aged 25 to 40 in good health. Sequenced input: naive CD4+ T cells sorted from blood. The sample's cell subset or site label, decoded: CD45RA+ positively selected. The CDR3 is CASSLSVSGYGYTF. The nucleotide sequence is TGCGCCAGCAGCTTGTCGGTTTCGGGCTATGGCTACACCTTC.